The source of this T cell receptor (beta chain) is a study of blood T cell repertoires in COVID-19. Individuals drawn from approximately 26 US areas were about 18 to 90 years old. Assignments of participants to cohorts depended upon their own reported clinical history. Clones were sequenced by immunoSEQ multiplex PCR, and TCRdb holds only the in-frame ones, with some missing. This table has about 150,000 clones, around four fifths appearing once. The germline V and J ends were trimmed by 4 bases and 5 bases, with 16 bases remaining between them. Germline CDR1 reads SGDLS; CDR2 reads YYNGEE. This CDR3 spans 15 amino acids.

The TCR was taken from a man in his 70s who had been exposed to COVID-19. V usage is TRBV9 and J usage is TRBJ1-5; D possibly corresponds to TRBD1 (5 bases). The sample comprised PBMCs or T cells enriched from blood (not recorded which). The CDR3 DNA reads TGTGCCAGCAGCACGGCGGGGGGGAAGGATCAGCCCCAGCATTTT. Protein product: CASSTAGGKDQPQHF. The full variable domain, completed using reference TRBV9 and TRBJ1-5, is DSGVTQTPKHLITATGQRVTLRCSPRSGDLSVYWYQQSLDQGLQFLIQYYNGEERAKGNILERFSAQQFPDLHSELNLSSLELGDSALYFCASSTAGGKDQPQHFGDGTRLSIL.